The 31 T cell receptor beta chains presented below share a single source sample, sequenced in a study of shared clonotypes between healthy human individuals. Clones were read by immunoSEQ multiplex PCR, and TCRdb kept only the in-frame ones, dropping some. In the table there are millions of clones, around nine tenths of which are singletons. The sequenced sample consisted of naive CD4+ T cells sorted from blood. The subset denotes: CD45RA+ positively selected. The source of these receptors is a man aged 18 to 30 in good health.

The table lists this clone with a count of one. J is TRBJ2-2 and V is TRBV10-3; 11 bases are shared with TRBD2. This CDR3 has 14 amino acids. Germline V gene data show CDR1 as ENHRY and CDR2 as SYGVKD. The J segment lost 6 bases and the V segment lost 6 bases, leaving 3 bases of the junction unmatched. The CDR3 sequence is CAIRVAGGPGELFF. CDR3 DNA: TGTGCCATCAGGGTAGCGGGGGGGCCCGGGGAGCTGTTTTTT.

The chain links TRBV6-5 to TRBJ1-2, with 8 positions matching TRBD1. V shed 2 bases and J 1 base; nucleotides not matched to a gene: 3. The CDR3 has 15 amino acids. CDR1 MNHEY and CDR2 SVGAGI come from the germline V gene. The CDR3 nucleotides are TGTGCCAGCAGTTACGCAGGGGGCCTTAACTATGGCTACACCTTC. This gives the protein CASSYAGGLNYGYTF.

In DNA form, the CDR3 reads TGTGCCAGCAGGCAGGTGGGACAGGGATTCCTAAGCAATCAGCCCCAGCATTTT. It encodes CASRQVGQGFLSNQPQHF. V usage is TRBV2 and J usage is TRBJ1-5; 9 bases agree with TRBD1. V trimming: 6 bases; J trimming: 1 base; junction bases outside the gene matches: 13. The CDR3 loop spans 18 amino acids. Germline V gene sequence: CDR1 SNHLY, CDR2 FYNNEI.

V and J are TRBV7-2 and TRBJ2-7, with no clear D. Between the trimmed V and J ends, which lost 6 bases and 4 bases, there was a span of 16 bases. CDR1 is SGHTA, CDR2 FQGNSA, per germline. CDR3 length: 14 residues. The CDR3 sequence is CASSLRSSGYEQYF. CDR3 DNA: TGTGCCAGCAGTTTACGTTCTAGTGGGTACGAGCAGTACTTC.

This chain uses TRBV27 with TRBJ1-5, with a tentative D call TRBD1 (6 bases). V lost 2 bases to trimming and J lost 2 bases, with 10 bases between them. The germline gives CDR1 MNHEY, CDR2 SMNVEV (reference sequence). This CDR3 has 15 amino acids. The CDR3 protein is CASSLTGRGNQPQHF. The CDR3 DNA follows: TGTGCCAGCAGTTTAACAGGGAGGGGCAATCAGCCCCAGCATTTT.

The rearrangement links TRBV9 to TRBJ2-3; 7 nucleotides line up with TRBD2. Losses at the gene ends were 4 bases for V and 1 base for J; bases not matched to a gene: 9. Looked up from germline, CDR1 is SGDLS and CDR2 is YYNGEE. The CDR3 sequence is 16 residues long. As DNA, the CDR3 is TGTGCCAGCAGCCCCCAGGGAGGGTGGCGCACAGATACGCAGTATTTT. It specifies CASSPQGGWRTDTQYF.

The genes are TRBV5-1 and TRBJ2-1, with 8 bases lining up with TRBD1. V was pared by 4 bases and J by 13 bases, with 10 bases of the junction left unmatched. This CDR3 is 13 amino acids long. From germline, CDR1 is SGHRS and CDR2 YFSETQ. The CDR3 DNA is TGCGCCAGCAGCGCGCTGGTCGACAGGGGCCAGTTCTTC. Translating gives CASSALVDRGQFF.

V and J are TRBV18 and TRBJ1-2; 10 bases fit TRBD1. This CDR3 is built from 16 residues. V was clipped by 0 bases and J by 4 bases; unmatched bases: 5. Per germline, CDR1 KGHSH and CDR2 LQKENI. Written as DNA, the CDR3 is TGTGCCAGCTCACCACCAGACAGGGGGCACGCCTATGGCTACACCTTC. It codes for CASSPPDRGHAYGYTF.

Written as DNA, the CDR3 is TGTGCCAGCAGTTCAGGGGGTTATAATTCACCCCTCCACTTT. Its protein is CASSSGGYNSPLHF. The chain recombines TRBV6-1 with TRBJ1-6, with 7 bases identical to TRBD1. Trimming at V came to 5 bases and at J to 4 bases, leaving 2 bases not matched to a gene. CDR1 and CDR2 (germline): MNHNS, SASEGT. This CDR3 comprises 14 residues.

The CDR3 bases are TGTGCCAGCAGCTTAAAGGGGACGGGGCAAGAGACCCAGTACTTC. Translating it yields CASSLKGTGQETQYF. The chain employs TRBV11-3 and TRBJ2-5; D may match TRBD1 or TRBD2 (5 bases each). Germline V gives CDR1 SGHNT, CDR2 YENEEA. Trimming removed 2 bases from V and 2 bases from J, with 12 bases in between. The CDR3 length is 15 residues.

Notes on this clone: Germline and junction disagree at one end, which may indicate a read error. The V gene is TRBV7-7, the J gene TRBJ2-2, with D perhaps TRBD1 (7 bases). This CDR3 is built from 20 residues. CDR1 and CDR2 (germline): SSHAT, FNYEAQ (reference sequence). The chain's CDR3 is CASSLAPRQGGRVDTGELFF. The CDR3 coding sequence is TGTGCTAGCAGCTTAGCACCTCGACAGGGAGGCAGGGTGGACACCGGGGAGCTGTTTTTT. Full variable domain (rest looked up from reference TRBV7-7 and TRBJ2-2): GAGVSQSPRYKVTKRGQDVTLRCDPISSHATLYWYQQALGQGPEFLTYFNYEAQPDKSGLPSDRFSAERPEGSISTLTIQRTEQRDSAMYRCASSLAPRQGGRVDTGELFFGEGSRLTVL.

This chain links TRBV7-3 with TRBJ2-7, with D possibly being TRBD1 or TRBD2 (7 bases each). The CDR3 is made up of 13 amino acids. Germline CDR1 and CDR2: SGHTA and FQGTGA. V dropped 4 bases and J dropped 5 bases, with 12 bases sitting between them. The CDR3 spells CASSSTGRDEQYF. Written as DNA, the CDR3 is TGTGCCAGCAGCTCGACAGGGAGGGACGAGCAGTACTTC.

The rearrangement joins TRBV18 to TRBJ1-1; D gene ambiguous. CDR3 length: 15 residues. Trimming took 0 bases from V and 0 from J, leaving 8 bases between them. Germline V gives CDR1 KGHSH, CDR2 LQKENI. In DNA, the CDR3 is TGTGCCAGCTCACCACCACGGCCCATGAACACTGAAGCTTTCTTT. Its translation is CASSPPRPMNTEAFF.

CDR3 loop: CASSSQGALDNSPLHF. The CDR3 nucleotides are TGTGCCAGCAGTTCCCAAGGGGCACTTGATAATTCACCCCTCCACTTT. The rearrangement links TRBV6-9 to TRBJ1-6, with D perhaps matching TRBD1 (5 bases). Germline assignment: CDR1 MNHGY and CDR2 SVAAGI. The CDR3 covers 16 residues. Between the trimmed V and J ends, which lost 4 bases and 5 bases, there was a span of 15 bases.

The CDR3 reads CASSQVQSEKLFF. CDR3 DNA sequence: TGCGCCAGCAGCCAAGTCCAATCGGAAAAACTGTTTTTT. The V and J genes are TRBV4-1 and TRBJ1-4; no firm D call. The V and J ends lost 1 base and 8 bases respectively, with 8 bases between them. The germline CDR1 and CDR2 sequences are MGHRA and YSYEKL. CDR3 length: 13 residues.

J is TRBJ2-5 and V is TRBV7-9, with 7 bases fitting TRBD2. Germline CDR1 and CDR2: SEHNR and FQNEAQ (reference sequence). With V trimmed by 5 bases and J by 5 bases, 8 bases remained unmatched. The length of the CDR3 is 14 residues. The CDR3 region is CASSETSLAETQYF. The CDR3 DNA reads TGTGCCAGCAGCGAAACCTCACTAGCGGAGACCCAGTACTTC.

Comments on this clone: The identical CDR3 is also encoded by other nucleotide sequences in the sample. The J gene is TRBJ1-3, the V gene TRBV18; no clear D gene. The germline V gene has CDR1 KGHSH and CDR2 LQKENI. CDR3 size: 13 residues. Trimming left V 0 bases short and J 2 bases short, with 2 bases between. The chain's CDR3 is CASSPPAGNTIYF. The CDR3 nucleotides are TGTGCCAGCTCACCACCTGCTGGAAACACCATATATTTT.

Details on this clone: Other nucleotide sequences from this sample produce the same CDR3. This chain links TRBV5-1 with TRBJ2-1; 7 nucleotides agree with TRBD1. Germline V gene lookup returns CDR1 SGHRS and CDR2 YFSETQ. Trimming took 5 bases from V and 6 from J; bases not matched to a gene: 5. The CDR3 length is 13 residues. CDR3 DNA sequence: TGCGCCAGCAGTTCCGACAGGGCCAATGAGCAGTTCTTC. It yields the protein CASSSDRANEQFF.

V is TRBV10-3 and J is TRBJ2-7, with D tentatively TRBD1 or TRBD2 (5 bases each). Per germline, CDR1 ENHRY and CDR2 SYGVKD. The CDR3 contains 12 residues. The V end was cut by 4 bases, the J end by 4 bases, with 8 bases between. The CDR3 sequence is CAISGDPYEQYF. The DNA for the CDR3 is TGTGCCATCAGTGGGGACCCTTACGAGCAGTACTTC.

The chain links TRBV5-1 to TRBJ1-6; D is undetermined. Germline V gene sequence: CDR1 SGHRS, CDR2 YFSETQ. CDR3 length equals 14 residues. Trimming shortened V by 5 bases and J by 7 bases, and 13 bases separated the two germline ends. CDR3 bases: TGCGCCAGCAGATTTAGGGAGGCCAATTCACCCCTCCACTTT. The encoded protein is CASRFREANSPLHF.

CDR3 sequence (DNA): TGTGCCAGCAGCGCCCTATTTACAGGGGGCGCGAGGAATTCACCCCTCCACTTT. Its translation is CASSALFTGGARNSPLHF. The gene calls are TRBV7-9 and TRBJ1-6, with TRBD1 matching over 9 bases. The CDR3 length is 18 residues. The trim removed 5 bases at V and 7 bases at J, leaving 15 bases unmatched. Germline V CDR1 and CDR2: SEHNR, FQNEAQ (reference sequence).

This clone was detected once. DNA of the CDR3: TGTGCCAGCAGCTCCAGAGGCGCGAGCAATCAGCCCCAGCATTTT. Amino acid sequence: CASSSRGASNQPQHF. This sequence joins TRBV5-6 and TRBJ1-5; D is uncertain. The CDR3 loop spans 15 amino acids. Between the trimmed V and J ends, which lost 3 bases and 1 base, there was a span of 11 bases. From germline, CDR1 is SGHDT and CDR2 YYEEEE.

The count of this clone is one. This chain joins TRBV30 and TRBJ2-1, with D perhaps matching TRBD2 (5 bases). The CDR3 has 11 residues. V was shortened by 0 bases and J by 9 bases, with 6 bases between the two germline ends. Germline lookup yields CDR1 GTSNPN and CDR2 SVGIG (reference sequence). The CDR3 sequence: CAWSVGIEQFF. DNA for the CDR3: TGTGCCTGGAGTGTCGGGATTGAGCAGTTCTTC.

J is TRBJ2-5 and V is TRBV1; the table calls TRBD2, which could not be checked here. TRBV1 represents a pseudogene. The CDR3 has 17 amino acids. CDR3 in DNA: TGCACCAGCAGCCAAGATGGAATAGCGGCTGAAGAAGAGACCCAGTACTTC. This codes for CTSSQDGIAAEEETQYF.

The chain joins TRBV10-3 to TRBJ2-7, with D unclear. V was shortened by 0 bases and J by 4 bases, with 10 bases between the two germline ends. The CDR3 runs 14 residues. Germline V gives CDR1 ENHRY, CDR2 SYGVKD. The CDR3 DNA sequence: TGTGCCATCAGTGAGTCGACCATGGGATACGAGCAGTACTTC. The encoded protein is CAISESTMGYEQYF.

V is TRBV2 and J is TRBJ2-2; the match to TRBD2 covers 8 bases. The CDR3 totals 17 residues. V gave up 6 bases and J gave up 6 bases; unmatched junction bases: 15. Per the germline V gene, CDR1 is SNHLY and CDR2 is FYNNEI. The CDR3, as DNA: TGTGCCAGCAGACTGAGGGGACTAGGGTTGGTCGCCGGGGAGCTGTTTTTT. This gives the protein CASRLRGLGLVAGELFF.

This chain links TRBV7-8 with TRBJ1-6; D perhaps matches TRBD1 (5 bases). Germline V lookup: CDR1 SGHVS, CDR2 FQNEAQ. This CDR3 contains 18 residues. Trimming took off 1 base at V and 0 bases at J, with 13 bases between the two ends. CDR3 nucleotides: TGTGCCAGCAGCTTAGAAGGGGCGGGTAGCTCCTATAATTCACCCCTCCACTTT. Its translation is CASSLEGAGSSYNSPLHF.

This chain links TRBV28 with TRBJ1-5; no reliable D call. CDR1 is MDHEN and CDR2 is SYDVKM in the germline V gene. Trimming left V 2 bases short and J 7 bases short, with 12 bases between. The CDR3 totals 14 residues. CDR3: CASSLIPHVQPQHF. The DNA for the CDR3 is TGTGCCAGCAGTTTAATCCCCCACGTACAGCCCCAGCATTTT.

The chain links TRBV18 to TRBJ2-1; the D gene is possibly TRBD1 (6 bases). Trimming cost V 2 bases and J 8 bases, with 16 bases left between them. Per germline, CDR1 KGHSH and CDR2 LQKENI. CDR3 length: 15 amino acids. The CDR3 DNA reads TGTGCCAGCTCACCAACTACAGGGTTGTGGTATGAGCAGTTCTTC. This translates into CASSPTTGLWYEQFF.

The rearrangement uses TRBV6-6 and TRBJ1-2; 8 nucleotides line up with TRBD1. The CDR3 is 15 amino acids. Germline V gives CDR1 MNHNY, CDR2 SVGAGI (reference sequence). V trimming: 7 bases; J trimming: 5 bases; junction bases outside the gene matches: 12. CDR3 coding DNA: TGTGCCAGCACCTCACAGGGGGTGGAAATATATGGCTACACCTTC. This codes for CASTSQGVEIYGYTF.

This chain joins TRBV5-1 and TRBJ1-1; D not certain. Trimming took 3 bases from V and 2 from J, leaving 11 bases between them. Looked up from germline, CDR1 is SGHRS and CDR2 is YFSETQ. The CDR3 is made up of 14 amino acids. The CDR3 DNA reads TGCGCCAGCAGCTACCAAGGGTTAAACACTGAAGCTTTCTTT. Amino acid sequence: CASSYQGLNTEAFF.